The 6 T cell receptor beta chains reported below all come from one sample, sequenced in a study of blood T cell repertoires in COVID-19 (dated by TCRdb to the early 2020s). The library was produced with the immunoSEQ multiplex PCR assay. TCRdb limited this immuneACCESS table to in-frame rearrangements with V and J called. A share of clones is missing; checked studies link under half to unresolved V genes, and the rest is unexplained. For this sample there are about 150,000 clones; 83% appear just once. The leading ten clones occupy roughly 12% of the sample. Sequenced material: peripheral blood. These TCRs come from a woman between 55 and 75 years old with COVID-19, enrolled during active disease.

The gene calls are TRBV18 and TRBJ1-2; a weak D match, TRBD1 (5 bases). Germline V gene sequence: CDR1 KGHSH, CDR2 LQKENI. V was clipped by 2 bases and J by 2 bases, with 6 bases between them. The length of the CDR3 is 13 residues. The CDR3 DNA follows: TGTGCCAGCTCACCAGGGGCAAACTATGGCTACACCTTC. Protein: CASSPGANYGYTF.

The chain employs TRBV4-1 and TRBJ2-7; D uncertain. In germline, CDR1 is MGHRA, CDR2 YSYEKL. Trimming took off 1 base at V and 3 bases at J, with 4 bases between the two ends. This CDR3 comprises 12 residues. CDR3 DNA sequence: TGCGCCAGCAGCCAAGGAGGCTACGAGCAGTACTTC. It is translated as CASSQGGYEQYF.

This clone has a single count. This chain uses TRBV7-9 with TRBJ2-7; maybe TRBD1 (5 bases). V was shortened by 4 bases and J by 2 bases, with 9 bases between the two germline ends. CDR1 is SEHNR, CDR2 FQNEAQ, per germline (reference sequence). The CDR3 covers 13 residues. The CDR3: CASSSKQAYEQYF. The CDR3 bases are TGTGCCAGCAGCTCAAAACAGGCCTACGAGCAGTACTTC.

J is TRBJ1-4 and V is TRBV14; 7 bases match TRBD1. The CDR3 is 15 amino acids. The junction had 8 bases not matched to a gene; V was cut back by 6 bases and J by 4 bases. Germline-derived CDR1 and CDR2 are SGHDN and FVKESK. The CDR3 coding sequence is TGTGCCAGCAGTCCTCAGACAGGGCTTAATGAAAAACTGTTTTTT. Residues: CASSPQTGLNEKLFF.

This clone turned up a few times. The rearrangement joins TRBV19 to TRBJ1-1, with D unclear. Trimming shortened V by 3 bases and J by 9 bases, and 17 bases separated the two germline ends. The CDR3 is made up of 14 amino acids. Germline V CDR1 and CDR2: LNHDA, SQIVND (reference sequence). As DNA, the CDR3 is TGTGCCAGTAGTATCATCGGGTCAGATCGACAAGCTTTCTTT. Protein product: CASSIIGSDRQAFF.

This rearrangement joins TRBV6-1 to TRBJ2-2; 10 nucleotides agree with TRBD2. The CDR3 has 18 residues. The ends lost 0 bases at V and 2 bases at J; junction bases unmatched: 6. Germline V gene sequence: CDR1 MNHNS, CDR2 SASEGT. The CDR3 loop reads CASSEAPSGGANTGELFF. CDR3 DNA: TGTGCCAGCAGTGAAGCGCCTAGCGGGGGTGCCAACACCGGGGAGCTGTTTTTT.